These 13 T cell receptor beta chains came from one sample sequenced in a study of post-analysis software for immune sequencing data. Study outcomes and limitations: Comparison of patients with controls showed about 5 TRBV segments more frequent in patients, TRBV5-6, TRBV5-1 and TRBV20-1 among them.

Their antigens are not known. Each TCR beta cDNA library carried unique molecular identifiers. One entry per CDR3 protein, called by TCRdb with MiXCR from the PCR reads. The sample lists about 200,000 distinct CDR3 sequences; about 30% were seen once. The sample taken for sequencing was blood. The receptors here all came from a girl aged 2-17 years with multiple sclerosis.

The V and J genes are TRBV5-1 and TRBJ1-1, with a weak D call TRBD1 (5 bases). The CDR3 runs to 15 residues. In germline, CDR1 is SGHRS, CDR2 YFSETQ. The V end lost 0 bases, the J end lost 5 bases, and 14 bases lay between the germline ends. CDR3 loop: CASSLGGGWNTEAFF. The CDR3 DNA reads as TGCGCCAGCAGCTTGGGGGGGGGGTGGAATACTGAAGCTTTCTTT.

V usage is TRBV6-5 and J usage is TRBJ2-1; 11 bases are shared with TRBD2. Germline-derived CDR1 and CDR2 are MNHEY and SVGAGI. The V segment lost 6 bases and the J segment 4 bases; nucleotides outside the gene matches: 5. The CDR3 runs 15 residues. The CDR3 reads CASRPGTSGYNEQFF. The CDR3 DNA reads as TGTGCCAGCAGGCCCGGGACTAGCGGATACAATGAGCAGTTCTTC.

The J gene is TRBJ2-1, the V gene TRBV6-2 or TRBV6-3; TRBD2 aligns across 10 bases. The CDR3 contains 15 residues. V trimming: 5 bases; J trimming: 7 bases; junction bases outside the gene matches: 8. Germline lookup yields CDR1 MNHEY and CDR2 SVGEGT. This chain's CDR3 is CASSLGLAPRNEQFF. The CDR3 DNA reads TGTGCCAGCAGTCTGGGACTAGCGCCGAGGAATGAGCAGTTCTTC.

This clonotype has more than one count but fewer than ten. CDR3 nucleotide sequence: TGTGCCAGCAGTCCTGGGACAGGGAAGGGAACTGAAGCTTTCTTT. Encoded protein: CASSPGTGKGTEAFF. This chain joins TRBV28 and TRBJ1-1; 9 bases agree with TRBD1. Trimming at V came to 5 bases and at J to 5 bases, leaving 9 bases not matched to a gene. From germline, CDR1 is MDHEN and CDR2 SYDVKM. There are 15 residues in the CDR3. Full variable domain (rest looked up from reference TRBV28 and TRBJ1-1): DVKVTQSSRYLVKRTGEKVFLECVQDMDHENMFWYRQDPGLGLRLIYFSYDVKMKEKGDIPEGYSVSREKKERFSLILESASTNQTSMYLCASSPGTGKGTEAFFGQGTRLTVV.

Notes on this clonotype: This may be a read error, as it is one base from a much larger clone. As DNA, the CDR3 is TGTGCCAGCAGTCTAGCGGGAGGGTCCTACAATGAGCAGTACTTC. The encoded protein is CASSLAGGSYNEQYF. V gene TRBV12-3 or TRBV12-4 combines with J gene TRBJ2-5; 12 nucleotides match TRBD2. The CDR3 contains 15 residues.

This clonotype was recorded at least ten times. The chain recombines TRBV20-1 with TRBJ2-7, with 7 bases lining up with TRBD2. The CDR3 is 16 residues long. Germline V gene sequence: CDR1 DFQATT, CDR2 SNEGSKA (reference sequence). Germline trimming cut 7 bases from V and 6 bases from J; bases unmatched to any gene: 21. This chain's CDR3 is CSVPAPHGLVKSEQYF. The CDR3 DNA follows: TGCAGTGTTCCCGCGCCCCACGGACTAGTAAAGAGCGAGCAGTACTTC.

Comment on this clonotype: The junction departs from germline at one end; a sequencing error may be responsible. The chain is built from TRBV4-1 and TRBJ2-7; 7 bases line up with TRBD1. The CDR3 covers 17 residues. Germline V CDR1 and CDR2: MGHRA, YSYEKL. CDR3: CASSQDRGTVLSYVQYF. As DNA, the CDR3 is TGCGCCAGCAGCCAAGATAGGGGGACAGTTTTATCCTACGTGCAGTACTTC.

V usage is TRBV5-1 and J usage is TRBJ2-4; 12 positions agree with TRBD2. TRBJ2-7 explains the end of the DNA better; the J call may be wrong. Germline V gene data show CDR1 as SGHRS and CDR2 as YFSETQ. The CDR3 is 16 amino acids. Here the CDR3 reads CASSLAGASGGDEQYF. The CDR3 DNA reads TGCGCCAGCAGCTTGGCCGGGGCTAGCGGGGGGGACGAGCAGTACTTC.

The chain couples TRBV28 to TRBJ2-7, with TRBD1 matching 9 bases. CDR1 MDHEN and CDR2 SYDVKM come from the germline V gene. Trimming cost V 2 bases and J 7 bases; bases outside gene matches: 12. The CDR3 is 16 amino acids. CDR3 bases: TGTGCCAGCAGTTTACCGAGGTGGGACAGGGTACGTGAGCAGTACTTC. This gives the protein CASSLPRWDRVREQYF. The entire variable domain, with the rest obtained from reference TRBV28 and TRBJ2-7, is as follows: DVKVTQSSRYLVKRTGEKVFLECVQDMDHENMFWYRQDPGLGLRLIYFSYDVKMKEKGDIPEGYSVSREKKERFSLILESASTNQTSMYLCASSLPRWDRVREQYFGPGTRLTVT.

This clonotype was counted between two and nine times. The rearrangement links TRBV27 to TRBJ2-7; D remains unclear. Looked up from germline, CDR1 is MNHEY and CDR2 is SMNVEV (reference sequence). V lost 5 bases and J lost 2, with 13 bases in between. The CDR3 spans 14 residues. The CDR3 reads CASSLGNTAYEQYF. CDR3 in DNA: TGTGCCAGCAGTCTAGGGAACACTGCCTACGAGCAGTACTTC.

The V and J genes are TRBV20-1 and TRBJ2-4; D unresolved. The CDR3 extends over 13 amino acids. The germline gives CDR1 DFQATT, CDR2 SNEGSKA (reference sequence). V lost 3 bases and J 0 bases, leaving 6 bases between the germline ends. DNA for the CDR3: TGCAGTGCTAGGGGGTTAGCCAAAAACATTCAGTACTTC. Protein product: CSARGLAKNIQYF.

This clonotype came up a few times. The CDR3 DNA sequence: TGTGCCAGCAGCTTTGGGGGACAGGGAGACGAGCAGTACTTC. Protein product: CASSFGGQGDEQYF. This chain joins TRBV7-9 and TRBJ2-7; 9 positions agree with TRBD1. Trimming cost V 3 bases and J 5 bases; bases outside gene matches: 5. There are 14 residues in the CDR3. CDR1 and CDR2 from the germline V gene are SEHNR and FQNEAQ (reference sequence).

The chain carries TRBV2 and TRBJ2-1, with TRBD2 matching over 8 bases. CDR1 and CDR2 (germline): SNHLY, FYNNEI. The length of the CDR3 is 13 residues. V lost 6 bases to trimming and J lost 5 bases; unmatched junction nucleotides: 3. Here the CDR3 reads CASRERGHNEQFF. The DNA for the CDR3 is TGTGCCAGCAGGGAGCGGGGGCACAATGAGCAGTTCTTC.